Following are 32 T cell receptor beta chains from one sample sequenced in a study of blood T cell repertoires in COVID-19. The table came from immunoSEQ multiplex PCR; TCRdb's copy has only in-frame clones and leaves some out. The sample includes under 250,000 clones, more than 70% seen only once; the top ten take roughly a sixth. Material for sequencing was peripheral blood. The receptors were sampled from a man aged 45-60 years with COVID-19, enrolled during active disease.

This clone appeared a few times. The rearrangement joins TRBV10-2 to TRBJ2-2; weak D call: TRBD1 (5 bases). V was cut by 6 bases and J by 1 base, with 6 bases left in between. Germline-derived CDR1 and CDR2 are WSHSY and SAAADI. This CDR3 spans 13 amino acids. The CDR3 spells CASSRENTGELFF. CDR3 bases: TGCGCCAGCAGCAGGGAGAACACCGGGGAGCTGTTTTTT.

This chain uses TRBV6-2 or TRBV6-3 with TRBJ2-3; D not certain. Per the germline V gene, CDR1 is MNHEY and CDR2 is SVGEGT. V was shortened by 4 bases and J by 2 bases, with 10 bases between the two germline ends. The CDR3 contains 14 residues. This chain's CDR3 is CASSSRSITDTQYF. CDR3 nucleotides: TGTGCCAGCAGTTCTCGGTCTATCACAGATACGCAGTATTTT.

The chain is built from TRBV10-3 and TRBJ2-4, with 9 bases that match TRBD1. This CDR3 is built from 14 residues. V was pared by 10 bases and J by 7 bases, with 11 bases of the junction left unmatched. Germline values: CDR1 ENHRY, CDR2 SYGVKD. The CDR3 protein is CATTTGQGWNIQYF. Here the CDR3 DNA reads TGTGCCACCACAACGGGACAGGGTTGGAACATTCAGTACTTC.

V is TRBV6-5 and J is TRBJ1-2; TRBD1 matches 7 bases. The CDR3 is 13 amino acids. Germline V lookup: CDR1 MNHEY, CDR2 SVGAGI. V shed 5 bases and J 6 bases; nucleotides not matched to a gene: 6. The CDR3 region is CASSRDRRNGYTF. Written as DNA, the CDR3 is TGTGCCAGCAGTAGGGACAGAAGAAATGGCTACACCTTC.

The rearrangement links TRBV3-1 (or the pseudogene TRBV3-2) to TRBJ1-6, with D possibly being TRBD1 (5 bases). CDR1 and CDR2 from the germline V gene are LGHDT and YNNKEL (reference sequence). The CDR3 spans 15 residues. The ends were cut back, 1 base at V and 2 bases at J, with 6 bases in the middle. The CDR3 DNA sequence: TGTGCCAGCAGCCAAGGGGGGGCCTATAATTCACCCCTCCACTTT. It specifies CASSQGGAYNSPLHF.

Concerning this clone: Relative to the germline gene, one junction end is altered; a read error may explain this. The V gene is TRBV7-8, the J gene TRBJ1-1; 11 bases match TRBD1. The CDR3 length is 14 residues. Germline V lookup: CDR1 SGHVS, CDR2 FQNEAQ. CDR3 protein: CASRPMAGTGGDLF. The CDR3 DNA reads TGTGCCAGCAGACCTATGGCCGGGACAGGGGGAGACCTCTTT.

The J gene is TRBJ2-5, the V gene TRBV19, with TRBD2 as a possible D gene (5 bases). Per germline, CDR1 LNHDA and CDR2 SQIVND (reference sequence). The CDR3 has 15 residues. The ends were cut back, 1 base at V and 4 bases at J, with 13 bases in the middle. The CDR3 bases are TGTGCCAGTAGTATAGGTGGAGGAATCGTAGAGACCCAGTACTTC. The encoded protein is CASSIGGGIVETQYF.

The genes are TRBV7-2 and TRBJ1-2; 8 positions match TRBD1. The CDR3 is made up of 14 amino acids. Germline V gene lookup returns CDR1 SGHTA and CDR2 FQGNSA. The ends lost 3 bases at V and 5 bases at J; junction bases unmatched: 5. In DNA form, the CDR3 reads TGTGCCAGCAGCTTCGGACAGGGTGGATATGGCTACACCTTC. Translating gives CASSFGQGGYGYTF.

V and J are TRBV6-5 and TRBJ1-1, with D perhaps TRBD1 (5 bases). V lost 7 bases and J 4 bases, leaving 13 bases between the germline ends. In germline, CDR1 is MNHEY, CDR2 SVGAGI. CDR3 length: 13 residues. The CDR3 nucleotides read TGTGCCAGCATTTCCAGGGATGCCACTGAAGCTTTCTTT. Translation: CASISRDATEAFF.

This chain's CDR3 is CAISESPGGSDEQFF. The CDR3 bases are TGTGCCATCAGTGAGTCTCCCGGCGGGAGCGATGAGCAGTTCTTC. The rearrangement links TRBV10-3 to TRBJ2-1, with 7 bases identical to TRBD2. V gave up 0 bases and J gave up 8 bases; unmatched junction bases: 7. CDR3 length: 15 residues. The germline CDR1 and CDR2 sequences are ENHRY and SYGVKD.

The chain joins TRBV7-2 to TRBJ2-1, with 7 bases aligning to TRBD1. The CDR3 loop spans 20 amino acids. J gave up 0 bases and V 0 bases, and 14 bases lay outside the gene matches. CDR1 and CDR2 (germline): SGHTA, FQGNSA. CDR3 in amino acids: CASSLAWAGGTFTSYNEQFF. The CDR3 DNA reads TGTGCCAGCAGCTTAGCTTGGGCAGGGGGTACCTTCACCTCCTACAATGAGCAGTTCTTC. Complete variable domain (other parts from reference TRBV7-2 and TRBJ2-1): GAGVSQSPSNKVTEKGKDVELRCDPISGHTALYWYRQSLGQGLEFLIYFQGNSAPDKSGLPSDRFSAERTGGSVSTLTIQRTQQEDSAVYLCASSLAWAGGTFTSYNEQFFGPGTRLTVL.

Only one count was recorded for this clone. This chain joins TRBV29-1 and TRBJ2-5; TRBD1 aligns across 8 bases. CDR3 length: 13 residues. Germline values: CDR1 SQVTM, CDR2 ANQGSEA. Unmatched junction bases numbered 8, after V lost 6 bases and J lost 5 bases. Here the CDR3 reads CSVEDRVLETQYF. In nucleotides, the CDR3 is TGCAGCGTCGAGGACAGGGTGCTCGAGACCCAGTACTTC.

The chain joins TRBV7-2 to TRBJ2-7; unclear D gene. V lost 1 base to trimming and J lost 1 base, with 11 bases between them. Germline V gene sequence: CDR1 SGHTA, CDR2 FQGNSA. The CDR3 length is 15 residues. The CDR3 DNA follows: TGTGCCAGCAGCTTAGAGTTCGTTGCGTCCTACGAGCAGTACTTC. Translated, it gives CASSLEFVASYEQYF.

This rearrangement joins TRBV5-1 to TRBJ2-7, with 8 bases fitting TRBD2. Germline CDR1 is SGHRS and CDR2 is YFSETQ. The CDR3 length is 15 residues. The V gene end was trimmed by 1 base and the J gene end by 5 bases; junction bases not matched to a gene: 8. The CDR3 is CASSLTVAGINEQYF. CDR3 DNA: TGCGCCAGCAGCTTGACGGTAGCGGGAATAAACGAGCAGTACTTC.

This clone was seen a single time. The chain links TRBV7-3 to TRBJ2-1; tentative D call: TRBD2 (6 bases). This CDR3 comprises 16 residues. The germline gives CDR1 SGHTA, CDR2 FQGTGA. Trimming stripped 1 base from V and 1 base from J, with 11 bases between. The CDR3 DNA sequence: TGTGCCAGCAGCTTAAACCTCGGGGGTTCCTACAATGAGCAGTTCTTC. As protein: CASSLNLGGSYNEQFF.

Of note for this clone: At one end the junction does not follow the germline gene, possibly because of a read error. The chain combines TRBV7-7 with TRBJ2-1; 12 bases are shared with TRBD2. Germline V gene sequence: CDR1 SSHAT, CDR2 FNYEAQ (reference sequence). The CDR3 consists of 16 residues. The CDR3 DNA is TGTGCTAGCAGCTTAGCATTGACTAGCGGGAGTAATGAGCAGTTCTTC. Amino acid sequence: CASSLALTSGSNEQFF.

The chain links TRBV9 to TRBJ2-1; TRBD2 might be the D (6 bases). CDR3 length: 16 residues. The ends were cut back, 0 bases at V and 6 bases at J, with 16 bases in the middle. CDR1 SGDLS and CDR2 YYNGEE come from the germline V gene. The CDR3, as DNA: TGTGCCAGCAGCGTAGGATCGAGCGGGTGGGGCAATGAGCAGTTCTTC. It is translated as CASSVGSSGWGNEQFF. The full variable domain, rest sourced from reference TRBV9 and TRBJ2-1, is DSGVTQTPKHLITATGQRVTLRCSPRSGDLSVYWYQQSLDQGLQFLIQYYNGEERAKGNILERFSAQQFPDLHSELNLSSLELGDSALYFCASSVGSSGWGNEQFFGPGTRLTVL.

This chain joins TRBV7-2 and TRBJ1-1; 7 nucleotides line up with TRBD1. There are 13 residues in the CDR3. V was clipped by 1 base and J by 10 bases; unmatched bases: 6. In germline, CDR1 is SGHTA, CDR2 FQGNSA. The CDR3 is CASSLEGARGAFF. In nucleotides, the CDR3 is TGTGCCAGCAGCTTAGAGGGGGCAAGGGGAGCTTTCTTT.

This clone was observed a single time. The CDR3 DNA reads as TGTGCCAGCTCACCACCCGGGACACCTAACACCGGGGAGCTGTTTTTT. It encodes CASSPPGTPNTGELFF. This chain uses TRBV18 with TRBJ2-2, with D perhaps matching TRBD1 (6 bases). Trimming took 0 bases from V and 2 from J, leaving 10 bases between them. CDR1 is KGHSH and CDR2 is LQKENI in the germline V gene. CDR3 length: 16 amino acids.

The chain couples TRBV6-5 to TRBJ2-1, with D unclear. V was pared by 6 bases and J by 4 bases, with 16 bases between. CDR1 and CDR2 (germline): MNHEY, SVGAGI. The CDR3 has 15 amino acids. The CDR3 coding sequence is TGTGCCAGCAGGGCGACGTTGGGCCTGTACAATGAGCAGTTCTTC. It specifies CASRATLGLYNEQFF.

The V and J genes are TRBV7-2 and TRBJ2-3; the D gene is possibly TRBD2 (5 bases). The V and J ends lost 5 bases and 6 bases respectively, with 18 bases between them. Per germline, CDR1 SGHTA and CDR2 FQGNSA. This CDR3 contains 15 residues. The CDR3 region has the DNA TGTGCCAGCAGCGTCCCGGAGGCGTTGGGGGATACGCAGTATTTT. The encoded protein is CASSVPEALGDTQYF.

This chain joins TRBV5-4 and TRBJ2-1; the match to TRBD2 covers 15 bases. The CDR3 loop spans 19 amino acids. Germline V gives CDR1 SGHNT, CDR2 YYREEE (reference sequence). Trimming cost V 3 bases and J 1 base; bases outside gene matches: 8. CDR3 DNA sequence: TGTGCCAGCAGCTCGCTGGGACTAGCGGGAGGAGTATCCTACAATGAGCAGTTCTTC. Protein product: CASSSLGLAGGVSYNEQFF.

The J gene is TRBJ2-7, the V gene TRBV3-1 (or the pseudogene TRBV3-2); 13 bases match TRBD2. Germline V gene lookup returns CDR1 LGHDT and CDR2 YNNKEL (reference sequence). This CDR3 contains 16 residues. The ends lost 0 bases at V and 3 bases at J; junction bases unmatched: 2. Here the CDR3 DNA reads TGTGCCAGCAGCCAAGAACTAGCGGGAGGGTTCTACGAGCAGTACTTC. It codes for CASSQELAGGFYEQYF.

The genes are TRBV28 and TRBJ1-3; D unclear. Trimming took off 0 bases at V and 0 bases at J, with 6 bases between the two ends. This CDR3 has 15 residues. Germline CDR1 is MDHEN and CDR2 is SYDVKM. The CDR3 protein is CASSLWRPSGNTIYF. In DNA form, the CDR3 reads TGTGCCAGCAGTTTATGGAGGCCCTCTGGAAACACCATATATTTT.

This chain links TRBV10-3 with TRBJ1-4, with TRBD1 matching over 7 bases. V gave up 8 bases and J gave up 0 bases; unmatched junction bases: 3. The CDR3 has 14 residues. Looked up from germline, CDR1 is ENHRY and CDR2 is SYGVKD. In nucleotides, the CDR3 is TGTGCCATCTCTCAGGGGGCAACTAATGAAAAACTGTTTTTT. It is translated as CAISQGATNEKLFF.

This sequence joins TRBV4-2 and TRBJ2-7; possibly TRBD1 for D (8 bases). Trimming removed 3 bases at V and 4 bases at J, with 19 bases between. Germline V gene lookup returns CDR1 LGHNA and CDR2 YNFKEQ. This CDR3 is 16 amino acids long. In nucleotides, the CDR3 is TGTGCCAGCAGCCAGGGGGGGCAGGGGGCGTCGTACGAGCAGTACTTC. Protein product: CASSQGGQGASYEQYF.

The chain joins TRBV19 to TRBJ2-5; 8 positions agree with TRBD1. Germline V gives CDR1 LNHDA, CDR2 SQIVND (reference sequence). This CDR3 is 13 amino acids long. V dropped 8 bases and J dropped 9; count of bases not matched to a gene: 11. In nucleotides, the CDR3 is TGTGCCAGTGGACAGGGAGATTTGGAGTCCCAGTACTTC. Translation: CASGQGDLESQYF.

The DNA for the CDR3 is TGTGCCAGCAGCTTGTGGTCAGGGGGTGGTGAAAAACTGTTTTTT. Encoded protein: CASSLWSGGGEKLFF. The chain carries TRBV5-6 and TRBJ1-4; 7 positions agree with TRBD1. Germline V gene lookup returns CDR1 SGHDT and CDR2 YYEEEE. CDR3 length: 15 residues. The trim removed 1 base at V and 7 bases at J, leaving 7 bases unmatched.

This chain connects TRBV7-9 to TRBJ2-5; possible D gene TRBD2, 6 bases. The CDR3 is made up of 15 amino acids. Trimming left V 3 bases short and J 4 bases short, with 15 bases between. CDR1 is SEHNR, CDR2 FQNEAQ, per germline (reference sequence). CDR3 sequence (DNA): TGTGCCAGCAGCTTCGTGGGGGGTAGTCGAGAGACCCAGTACTTC. Protein sequence: CASSFVGGSRETQYF.

The gene calls are TRBV3-1 (or the pseudogene TRBV3-2) and TRBJ1-3, with D hard to call. V was pared by 1 base and J by 1 base, with 8 bases between. Per the germline V gene, CDR1 is LGHDT and CDR2 is YNNKEL (reference sequence). This CDR3 is 15 amino acids long. CDR3 region: CASSQVLSSGNTIYF. DNA of the CDR3: TGTGCCAGCAGCCAAGTTCTCAGTTCTGGAAACACCATATATTTT.

This clone is a singleton in its sample. The J gene is TRBJ2-1, the V gene TRBV29-1; D gene uncertain. The germline CDR1 and CDR2 sequences are SQVTM and ANQGSEA. The CDR3 is 14 amino acids. Trimming cost V 1 base and J 3 bases, with 10 bases left between them. Here the CDR3 DNA reads TGCAGCGTTGAAGCCCCCCCGGGCTACAATGAGCAGTTCTTC. It codes for CSVEAPPGYNEQFF.

The rearrangement links TRBV7-2 to TRBJ2-3; a possible D gene is TRBD1 (6 bases). V was pared by 5 bases and J by 0 bases, with 24 bases between. Germline assignment: CDR1 SGHTA and CDR2 FQGNSA. The CDR3 totals 19 residues. Here the CDR3 reads CASSPRWTAGRTSTDTQYF. DNA for the CDR3: TGTGCCAGCAGCCCCCGTTGGACAGCTGGGAGAACTAGCACAGATACGCAGTATTTT.